This TCR beta chain derives from a study of T cell responses to AZD1222 COVID-19 vaccine. TCRdb keeps only in-frame clones here, not all; method: immunoSEQ multiplex PCR. The sample records almost 95,000 clones, 85% being singletons. Germline V gives CDR1 LNHNV, CDR2 YYDKDF (reference sequence). The length of the CDR3 is 15 residues. V shed 3 bases and J shed 5 bases, with 16 bases lying between them. With regard to this clone: The antigen is unknown.

Broader study findings: Most donors were white British, females outnumbered males, and clonal diversity was possibly underestimated. CD4 TCRs associated with vaccination spanned spike, dominating at 160-218 and 743-854.

Sample: peripheral blood, taken 28 days after the second AZD1222 dose. V is TRBV15 and J is TRBJ1-1; perhaps TRBD1 as D (5 bases). This receptor was taken from an adult who received the AZD1222 COVID-19 vaccine. CDR3 residues: CATSRNSGARTEAFF. In DNA form, the CDR3 reads TGTGCCACCAGCAGGAATTCCGGGGCAAGGACTGAAGCTTTCTTT.